The sequence of this T cell receptor (beta chain) was determined in a study of blood T cell repertoires in COVID-19. Study-level information: Samples came from the United States, Italy and Spain, spanning acute and convalescent COVID-19.

Sequencing used immunoSEQ multiplex PCR; TCRdb keeps in-frame clones, though not all of them. In the table there are around 220,000 clones, approximately 87% of which are singletons. CDR3 length equals 13 residues. The V end was cut by 3 bases, the J end by 7 bases, with 11 bases between. CDR1 and CDR2 from the germline V gene are SGDLS and YYNGEE. Sequenced: peripheral blood. The source is a woman between 50 and 59 years old with acute or convalescent COVID-19. The chain couples TRBV9 to TRBJ2-1, with D perhaps TRBD2 (7 bases). The CDR3 nucleotides are TGTGCCAGCAGCGCGGGGGGCGCGAATGAGCAGTTCTTC. This translates into CASSAGGANEQFF. The whole variable domain, remainder taken from reference TRBV9 and TRBJ2-1, is DSGVTQTPKHLITATGQRVTLRCSPRSGDLSVYWYQQSLDQGLQFLIQYYNGEERAKGNILERFSAQQFPDLHSELNLSSLELGDSALYFCASSAGGANEQFFGPGTRLTVL.